A selection of T cell receptor beta chains follows, all from one sample in a study of CD8+ T cells in alopecia areata. Profiling relied on immunoSEQ multiplex PCR, and the TCRdb table lists in-frame clones only, not all of them. Among more than 90,000 clones, 58% were seen once, and the ten largest hold more than 25%. Sequenced here: CD8+ T cells sorted from blood, sampled at week 4, from a patient treated with tofacitinib. The receptors shown here come from a human donor with alopecia areata. Each CDR3 is given with its conserved first and last residue. D genes are given only for firm matches. Rows may omit the clone size; those that give it use once, few, many or a size class.

>once|TRBJ1-1|.|TRBV29-1|15
TGCAGCGTTGAAGACCCCCAGACTTTGAACACTGAAGCTTTCTTT
CSVEDPQTLNTEAFF
>few|TRBJ2-5|TRBD1|TRBV29-1|13
TGCACCGTTGACAGGGGGACTGACGAGACCCAGTACTTC
CTVDRGTDETQYF
>.|TRBJ1-1|.|TRBV11-2|12
TGTGCCAGCAGCTTTGAGAACACTGAAGCTTTCTTT
CASSFENTEAFF
>.|TRBJ2-3|.|TRBV5-6|14
TGTGCCAGCAGCCCCCCCGTGTTCACAGATACGCAGTATTTT
CASSPPVFTDTQYF
>few|TRBJ2-7|.|TRBV30|13
TGTGCCTGGAGTCACGAAACTTTCTACGAGCAGTACTTC
CAWSHETFYEQYF
>.|TRBJ2-7|.|TRBV30|12
TGTGCCTGGAGTGATGAGGGTTACGAGCAGTACTTC
CAWSDEGYEQYF
>once|TRBJ2-7|.|TRBV7-7|13
TGTGCTAGCAGCTTAGGTGCCGGTAGCGAGCAGTACTTC
CASSLGAGSEQYF
>medium-sized|TRBJ1-1|TRBD1|TRBV6-6|14
TGTGCCACCCGATCCGGGACAGGGTTAACTGAAGCTTTCTTT
CATRSGTGLTEAFF
>few|TRBJ2-2|.|TRBV4-1|14
TGCGCCAGCAGCCAAACACAGGGCACCGGGGAGCTGTTTTTT
CASSQTQGTGELFF
>.|TRBJ1-1|.|TRBV14|15
TGTGCCAGCAGCCAAAACAGGGAGATGAACACTGAAGCTTTCTTT
CASSQNREMNTEAFF
>few|TRBJ1-1|.|TRBV11-2|12
TGTGCCAGCAGCCCTACCAACGCTGAAGCTTTCTTT
CASSPTNAEAFF
>few|TRBJ1-2|TRBD1|TRBV4-3|16
TGCGCCAGCAGCCAAGTCCCCGACAGGGCGAGGCATGGCTACACCTTC
CASSQVPDRARHGYTF
>.|TRBJ1-1|.|TRBV29-1|11
TGCAGCGTCATCCGGGGCTCTGAAGCTTTCTTT
CSVIRGSEAFF
>few|TRBJ2-1|.|TRBV29-1|13
TGCAGCGTTGAGGCGAGCTCCTACAATGAGCAGTTCTTC
CSVEASSYNEQFF
>few|TRBJ2-1|.|TRBV30|15
TGTGCCTGGAAGGGTCGGCAGGGAAGTCGGAATGAGCAGTTCTTC
CAWKGRQGSRNEQFF
>.|TRBJ1-5|.|TRBV6-5|15
TGTGCCAGCAGTTACTCGTCCAGGGCGGGACAGCCCCAGCATTTT
CASSYSSRAGQPQHF
>once|TRBJ2-6|TRBD2|TRBV29-1|20
TGCAGCGTCCTCGGGGCTAGCGGGGCGTCCCGACTGTCTGGGGCCAACGTCCTGACTTTC
CSVLGASGASRLSGANVLTF